Following are 8 T cell receptor beta chains from one sample sequenced in a study of blood T cell repertoires in COVID-19. Assay: immunoSEQ multiplex PCR; the TCRdb copy retains only in-frame clones and omits some. Of 250,000 to 350,000 clones detected, about nine tenths appear once; the ten largest clones hold about 11%. Sample: peripheral blood. The receptors shown here come from a woman aged 25 to 39 with COVID-19, enrolled during active disease.

The V and J genes are TRBV4-3 and TRBJ2-5, with TRBD2 as a possible D gene (6 bases). The CDR3 consists of 16 residues. V lost 2 bases to trimming and J lost 5 bases, with 18 bases between them. Germline lookup yields CDR1 LGHNA and CDR2 YSLEER. CDR3 residues: CASSQNPTSGYETQYF. The CDR3 nucleotides are TGCGCCAGCAGCCAAAATCCGACAAGCGGGTATGAGACCCAGTACTTC.

In its sample, this clone was seen a few times. The rearrangement joins TRBV24-1 to TRBJ1-1; 7 bases are shared with TRBD1. Trimming removed 4 bases from V and 1 base from J; junction bases left unmatched: 8. Germline V gene sequence: CDR1 KGHDR, CDR2 SFDVKD. This CDR3 has 16 amino acids. The CDR3 bases are TGTGCCACCAGTGAGAGTCCACAGGGGAAGAACACTGAAGCTTTCTTT. Its translation is CATSESPQGKNTEAFF.

The CDR3 region is CASSYSYSNYGYTF. The DNA for the CDR3 is TGTGCCAGCAGTTACTCGTACTCTAACTATGGCTACACCTTC. This chain connects TRBV6-5 to TRBJ1-2; D not certain. Germline CDR1 and CDR2: MNHEY and SVGAGI. V was pared by 0 bases and J by 0 bases, with 5 bases between. The CDR3 is 14 amino acids.

The chain is built from TRBV29-1 and TRBJ1-1, with 7 positions matching TRBD1. The CDR3 length is 12 residues. Germline CDR1 reads SQVTM; CDR2 reads ANQGSEA. V shed 2 bases and J 4 bases; nucleotides not matched to a gene: 1. The CDR3 DNA sequence: TGCAGCGTTGAATCAGGGGGCACTGAAGCTTTCTTT. Its protein product is CSVESGGTEAFF.

The chain has TRBV12-5 and TRBJ1-1, with D possibly matching TRBD1 (5 bases). The CDR3 has 13 amino acids. V was pared by 5 bases and J by 0 bases, with 7 bases between. The germline gives CDR1 LGHNT, CDR2 FRNRAP. The CDR3 DNA sequence: TGTGCTAGTGGTCCGGGGGTGAACACTGAAGCTTTCTTT. Its translation: CASGPGVNTEAFF.

J is TRBJ2-7 and V is TRBV6-6, with TRBD2 as a possible D gene (6 bases). Germline V CDR1 and CDR2: MNHNY, SVGAGI (reference sequence). The CDR3 covers 13 residues. With 6 bases removed from V and 4 bases from J, the gap between germline ends came to 13 bases. CDR3 amino acids: CASRGSGVYEQYF. In nucleotides, the CDR3 is TGTGCCAGCAGGGGTAGCGGAGTTTACGAGCAGTACTTC.

J is TRBJ1-5 and V is TRBV6-6, with 8 bases that match TRBD1. Unmatched junction bases numbered 10, after V lost 9 bases and J lost 6 bases. CDR3 size: 14 residues. Looked up from germline, CDR1 is MNHNY and CDR2 is SVGAGI (reference sequence). The CDR3 DNA is TGTGCCAGTTTGACAGGGGAGCGAGGTCAGCCCCAGCATTTT. This codes for CASLTGERGQPQHF.

This chain links TRBV19 with TRBJ1-3; TRBD1 is a possible D gene (5 bases). This CDR3 has 15 amino acids. Germline CDR1 and CDR2: LNHDA and SQIVND (reference sequence). Trimming cost V 4 bases and J 0 bases, with 10 bases left between them. The CDR3 DNA reads TGTGCCAGTAGTAAACTCCAGGGCTCTGGAAACACCATATATTTT. It translates to CASSKLQGSGNTIYF.